This TCR beta chain was documented in a study of OX40 agonist ivuxolimab in advanced cancers. Findings and limits, study-wide: In a subset of nonresponders, normalized T-cell clonal expansion was also low.

CDR1 and CDR2 (germline): SGHTA, FQGNSA. Between the trimmed V and J ends, which lost 5 bases and 2 bases, there was a span of 9 bases. This CDR3 comprises 13 residues. This clone occurred once. Antigen unknown. The assay was immunoSEQ multiplex PCR, and TCRdb's table has in-frame clones only and misses some. The table includes 100,000 or so clones, roughly 91% detected once. This sequence originates from an adult with an advanced solid tumor such as melanoma, head and neck, liver or kidney cancer. The chain has TRBV7-2 and TRBJ1-2, with D perhaps TRBD1 (6 bases). The sample was CD4+ or CD8+ T cells sorted from blood, taken in a trial of the OX40 agonist ivuxolimab. The CDR3 is CASSPTGNYGYTF. CDR3 nucleotide sequence: TGTGCCAGCAGCCCAACAGGGAACTATGGCTACACCTTC. Complete variable domain (other parts from reference TRBV7-2 and TRBJ1-2): GAGVSQSPSNKVTEKGKDVELRCDPISGHTALYWYRQSLGQGLEFLIYFQGNSAPDKSGLPSDRFSAERTGGSVSTLTIQRTQQEDSAVYLCASSPTGNYGYTFGSGTRLTVV.